This T cell receptor beta chain appears in the sequencing data of a study of technical replicates of blood from several donors. This clone was observed once. CDR3 length: 17 residues. V shed 4 bases and J 3 bases; nucleotides not matched to a gene: 14. Germline V gene data show CDR1 as LNHDA and CDR2 as SQIVND (reference sequence). Clones were sequenced by immunoSEQ multiplex PCR, and TCRdb holds only the in-frame ones, with some missing. This sample has approximately 64,000 clones, with around 85% found just once. V and J are TRBV19 and TRBJ2-5, with 7 positions matching TRBD1. Input material: PBMCs. This TCR came from a human donor in good health. Some clones in this sample may be carry-over from other donors' samples. The DNA of the CDR3 is TGTGCCAGTAGTACCCCCAGGCAGGGGGTAACCAAAGAGACCCAGTACTTC. Its protein product is CASSTPRQGVTKETQYF. The whole variable domain, remainder taken from reference TRBV19 and TRBJ2-5, is DGGITQSPKYLFRKEGQNVTLSCEQNLNHDAMYWYRQDPGQGLRLIYYSQIVNDFQKGDIAEGYSVSREKKESFPLTVTSAQKNPTAFYLCASSTPRQGVTKETQYFGPGTRLLVL.